This TCR beta chain emerged from a study of T cells in tuberculosis. Overall study: This South African cohort compared adolescents with or without latent tuberculosis against adults with active tuberculosis.

Time point given: new active TB diagnosis, blood taken before or within 7 days of starting treatment. TCRdb's copy holds only in-frame clones and misses some; the assay was immunoSEQ multiplex PCR. The data show thousands of clones, around 98% seen once. Trimming removed 4 bases from V and 0 bases from J; junction bases left unmatched: 5. Germline loops: CDR1 SGHTA, CDR2 FQGTGA. This CDR3 has 18 residues. Overall study results and limits: GEM motif frequencies gave 60% to 70% accuracy; the GMM repertoire gave approximately 90%. Active tuberculosis TCR-alpha repertoires lay closer to GMM-specific TCRs than IGRA-negative controls, suggesting clonal expansion.

Worth noting for this clone: What it binds is not known.

This clonotype originated in an adult with tuberculosis. The sequenced sample was PBMCs, obtained at tuberculosis diagnosis. The chain recombines TRBV7-3 with TRBJ2-2, with 13 bases fitting TRBD2. The CDR3 DNA follows: TGTGCCAGCAGCTCCCGGACTAGCGGGGGTCCGAACACCGGGGAGCTGTTTTTT. This sequence encodes CASSSRTSGGPNTGELFF.